This entry lists 17 T cell receptor beta chains sequenced from one sample in a study of T cells in Graves' hyperthyroidism and ophthalmopathy. TCR beta CDR3 sequences were amplified from RNA transcripts. An initial round of RT-PCR targeting the TCR CDR3 relied on the HTBI primer set. TCRdb redid the calling of the multiplex PCR reads with MiXCR, one entry per CDR3 protein. Here the sample spans under 400,000 distinct CDR3 sequences, about 18% being singletons. Sequenced material: blood. The receptors here all came from a woman aged 50 to 60 with Graves' hyperthyroidism.

This clonotype was recorded at least ten times. The V call is TRBV10-3, the J call TRBJ2-3; D could derive from TRBD1 or TRBD2 (7 bases each). The CDR3 contains 16 residues. CDR1 is ENHRY, CDR2 SYGVKD, per germline. V gave up 3 bases and J gave up 4 bases, with 17 bases separating them. The CDR3 bases are TGTGCCATCAGTGACCTCAGGGGGGGCGCCTCAGATACGCAGTATTTT. Protein product: CAISDLRGGASDTQYF.

This clonotype has ten or more counts. The chain couples TRBV2 to TRBJ2-2; 9 bases are a match to TRBD2. The J segment lost 1 base and the V segment lost 6 bases, leaving 9 bases of the junction unmatched. The CDR3 spans 17 residues. CDR1 and CDR2 from the germline V gene are SNHLY and FYNNEI. The CDR3 sequence is CASSSPLAGRNTGELFF. The CDR3 region has the DNA TGTGCCAGCAGCTCCCCTCTAGCGGGAAGGAACACCGGGGAGCTGTTTTTT.

This clonotype appeared many times. This chain connects TRBV11-2 to TRBJ2-3; 8 positions match TRBD2. Germline-derived CDR1 and CDR2 are SGHAT and FQNNGV. The CDR3 loop spans 15 amino acids. V gave up 4 bases and J gave up 6 bases; unmatched junction bases: 9. In DNA, the CDR3 is TGTGCCAGCAGCTCCATCCGGGGGGGGTGGGATACGCAGTATTTT. Amino acid sequence: CASSSIRGGWDTQYF.

This clonotype was counted only a few times. The chain links TRBV20-1 to TRBJ2-2; TRBD2 matches 9 bases. CDR3 size: 16 residues. From germline, CDR1 is DFQATT and CDR2 SNEGSKA (reference sequence). V lost 5 bases, J lost 4 bases, and 11 bases stayed unmatched. CDR3 loop: CSARTPSGEGTGELFF. The CDR3 DNA reads TGCAGTGCTCGCACCCCTAGCGGGGAGGGCACCGGGGAGCTGTTTTTT.

This chain joins TRBV10-3 and TRBJ2-7; the D is unclear. Germline CDR1 is ENHRY and CDR2 is SYGVKD. The CDR3 is made up of 11 amino acids. The V gene lost 4 bases and the J gene lost 4 bases, with 5 bases spanning the gap. The CDR3 here is CAISGEYEQYF. CDR3 DNA sequence: TGTGCCATCAGTGGAGAATACGAGCAGTACTTC.

This clonotype appeared many times. The chain joins TRBV5-1 to TRBJ1-2, with D maybe TRBD1 (6 bases). The CDR3 is made up of 15 amino acids. The V and J ends lost 0 bases and 8 bases respectively, with 17 bases between them. Germline V gene lookup returns CDR1 SGHRS and CDR2 YFSETQ. For the CDR3, the DNA is TGCGCCAGCAGCTTGGCCGGGACACCAACGGGGGGCTACACCTTC. This encodes CASSLAGTPTGGYTF.

This sequence joins TRBV19 and TRBJ1-2; unclear D gene. The CDR3 has 15 amino acids. Germline V CDR1 and CDR2: LNHDA, SQIVND (reference sequence). Trimming cost V 1 base and J 2 bases, with 11 bases left between them. The CDR3 nucleotides are TGTGCCAGTAGTATAGTCCTGACACCCAACTATGGCTACACCTTC. It yields the protein CASSIVLTPNYGYTF.

This clonotype has at least ten counts. V gene TRBV19 combines with J gene TRBJ1-1; no definite D call. Germline CDR1 reads LNHDA; CDR2 reads SQIVND (reference sequence). Trimming cost V 5 bases and J 6 bases, with 16 bases left between them. The CDR3 runs to 14 residues. CDR3 amino acids: CASSRGSFVAEAFF. The CDR3 coding sequence is TGTGCCAGTAGTCGCGGATCGTTCGTGGCTGAAGCTTTCTTT.

This clonotype was seen a few times. The V gene is TRBV9, the J gene TRBJ2-7; maybe TRBD2 (5 bases). The CDR3 length is 14 residues. Trimming shortened V by 4 bases and J by 5 bases, and 16 bases separated the two germline ends. Germline V gene lookup returns CDR1 SGDLS and CDR2 YYNGEE. The CDR3 region has the DNA TGTGCCAGCAGCCCCCCCGCGGGCCGAAACGAGCAGTACTTC. It translates to CASSPPAGRNEQYF.

The sample holds many counts of this clonotype. The CDR3 loop is CASSPGGGSNQPQHF. The CDR3 nucleotides are TGTGCCAGCAGTCCAGGAGGGGGTAGCAATCAGCCCCAGCATTTT. The rearrangement links TRBV6-1 to TRBJ1-5, with a possible D match to TRBD1 (6 bases). CDR1 and CDR2 from the germline V gene are MNHNS and SASEGT. The V gene lost 5 bases and the J gene lost 0 bases, with 11 bases spanning the gap. The CDR3 runs 15 residues.

This rearrangement joins TRBV9 to TRBJ2-6; D is unclear. CDR3 length: 16 amino acids. With 3 bases removed from V and 3 bases from J, the gap between germline ends came to 13 bases. The germline CDR1 and CDR2 sequences are SGDLS and YYNGEE. CDR3 bases: TGTGCCAGCAGCGACCCTAGTTACTTTGGGGCCAACGTCCTGACTTTC. Residues: CASSDPSYFGANVLTF.

The chain is built from TRBV11-1 and TRBJ2-1; TRBD2 is a possible D gene (6 bases). The germline gives CDR1 SGHAT, CDR2 FQDESV (reference sequence). The CDR3 loop spans 15 amino acids. Between the trimmed V and J ends, which lost 5 bases and 5 bases, there was a span of 16 bases. CDR3 nucleotide sequence: TGTGCCAGCAGCCAAGGAGGGGCTAGCGACAATGAGCAGTTCTTC. Its translation: CASSQGGASDNEQFF.

This clonotype was seen a few times. The chain employs TRBV18 and TRBJ2-5; weak D call: TRBD1 (5 bases). The ends were cut back, 6 bases at V and 2 bases at J, with 16 bases in the middle. This CDR3 contains 15 residues. Germline CDR1 is KGHSH and CDR2 is LQKENI. The CDR3 region is CASSVAAGPQETQYF. CDR3 bases: TGTGCCAGCTCCGTGGCGGCAGGGCCACAAGAGACCCAGTACTTC. Full variable domain (missing parts from reference TRBV18 and TRBJ2-5): NAGVMQNPRHLVRRRGQEARLRCSPMKGHSHVYWYRQLPEEGLKFMVYLQKENIIDESGMPKERFSAEFPKEGPSILRIQQVVRGDSAAYFCASSVAAGPQETQYFGPGTRLLVL.

The table lists this clonotype with many counts. J is TRBJ2-7 and V is TRBV18; 9 nucleotides align to TRBD2. The CDR3 extends over 15 amino acids. Germline V gene lookup returns CDR1 KGHSH and CDR2 LQKENI. The V gene end was trimmed by 3 bases and the J gene end by 0 bases; junction bases not matched to a gene: 3. The CDR3 spells CASSPEAGGSYEQYV. CDR3 in DNA: TGTGCCAGCTCACCGGAAGCGGGGGGCTCCTACGAGCAGTACGTC.

The V call is TRBV29-1, the J call TRBJ2-1, with D possibly matching TRBD2 (5 bases). V dropped 5 bases and J dropped 4 bases, with 21 bases sitting between them. Looked up from germline, CDR1 is SQVTM and CDR2 is ANQGSEA. The CDR3 totals 16 residues. The CDR3 sequence: CSVKGLVAEGYNEQFF. DNA of the CDR3: TGCAGCGTTAAAGGACTCGTCGCAGAGGGATACAATGAGCAGTTCTTC.

The rearrangement links TRBV5-5 to TRBJ2-7, with D maybe TRBD2 (6 bases). CDR3 size: 14 residues. V was cut by 0 bases and J by 6 bases, with 13 bases left in between. Germline V CDR1 and CDR2: SGHKS, YYEKEE (reference sequence). The CDR3 loop reads CASSLDGSSGEQYF. In DNA form, the CDR3 reads TGTGCCAGCAGCTTGGACGGGAGTTCGGGCGAGCAGTACTTC.

This sequence joins TRBV19 and TRBJ2-5; TRBD1 might be the D (5 bases). Trimming took 4 bases from V and 1 from J, leaving 13 bases between them. In germline, CDR1 is LNHDA, CDR2 SQIVND (reference sequence). The CDR3 is 15 residues long. CDR3 nucleotide sequence: TGTGCCAGTAGTAATTCCGGACACTCCCAAGAGACCCAGTACTTC. Amino acid sequence: CASSNSGHSQETQYF.